Presented here are 2 T cell receptor beta chains from one specimen sequenced in a study of Tregs in tolerant kidney transplant recipients. Profiling relied on immunoSEQ multiplex PCR, and the TCRdb table lists in-frame clones only, not all of them. The sample table sets out 48,000 or so clones. Source: CD4+ T cells from blood, taken before the transplant. The receptors derive from a human donor who received a combined kidney and bone marrow transplant.

CDR3: CATAETTSYNEQFF. The part of the CDR3 DNA that was read is TGCGCCACCGCCGAGACGACTAGTTACAATGAG. The chain links TRBV5-1 to TRBJ2-1; D is possibly TRBD2 (6 bases). The read stops 3 residues short of the end of the CDR3; the missing end is completed from the germline J gene. The germline V gene encodes CDR1 SGHRS and CDR2 YFSETQ. CDR3 length: 14 amino acids. V shed 9 bases and J shed 4 bases, with 17 bases lying between them. Filled out from reference TRBV5-1 and TRBJ2-1, the complete variable domain reads KAGVTQTPRYLIKTRGQQVTLSCSPISGHRSVSWYQQTPGQGLQFLFEYFSETQRNKGNFPGRFSGRQFSNSRSEMNVSTLELGDSALYLCATAETTSYNEQFFGPGTRLTVL.

Remarks on this clone: The read terminates 3 residues ahead of where the CDR3 ends, so the germline J gene completes it. V is TRBV5-1 and J is TRBJ1-3, with 10 bases that match TRBD1. After removal of 1 base from V and 3 bases from J, the junction contained 4 bases not matched to a gene. This CDR3 spans 16 amino acids. Germline V gene sequence: CDR1 SGHRS, CDR2 YFSETQ. CDR3 bases read: TGCGCCAGCAGCTTGCTCGGGACAGGGGATGGAAACACC. Residues: CASSLLGTGDGNT. The whole CDR3 region reads CASSLLGTGDGNTIYF.